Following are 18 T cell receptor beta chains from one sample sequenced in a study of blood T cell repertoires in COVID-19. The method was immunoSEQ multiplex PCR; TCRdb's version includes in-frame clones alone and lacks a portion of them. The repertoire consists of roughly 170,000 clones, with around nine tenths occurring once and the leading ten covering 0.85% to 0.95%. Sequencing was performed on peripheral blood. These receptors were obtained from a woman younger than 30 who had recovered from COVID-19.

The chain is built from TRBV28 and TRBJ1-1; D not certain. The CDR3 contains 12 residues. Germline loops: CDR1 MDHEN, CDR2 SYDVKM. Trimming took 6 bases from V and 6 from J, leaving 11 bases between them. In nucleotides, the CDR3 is TGTGCCAGCAGAGACGACTTGTCTGAAGCTTTCTTT. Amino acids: CASRDDLSEAFF.

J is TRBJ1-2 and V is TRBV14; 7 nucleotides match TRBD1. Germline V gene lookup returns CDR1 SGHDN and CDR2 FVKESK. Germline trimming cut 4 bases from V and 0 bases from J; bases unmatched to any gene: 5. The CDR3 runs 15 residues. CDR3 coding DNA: TGTGCCAGCAGCCTCCGGGACAGACCTAACTATGGCTACACCTTC. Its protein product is CASSLRDRPNYGYTF.

CDR3 coding DNA: TGTGCCAGTAGTACTACGGACAGGCAAGGAAACATTCAGTACTTC. As protein: CASSTTDRQGNIQYF. The chain employs TRBV19 and TRBJ2-4; 7 bases are shared with TRBD1. There are 15 residues in the CDR3. Germline CDR1 is LNHDA and CDR2 is SQIVND (reference sequence). V trimming: 4 bases; J trimming: 6 bases; junction bases outside the gene matches: 9.

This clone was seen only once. CDR3 protein: CASRPGGHNEQFF. The DNA of the CDR3 is TGTGCCAGCCGACCGGGGGGGCATAATGAGCAGTTCTTC. The V and J genes are TRBV2 and TRBJ2-1; 8 nucleotides match TRBD2. The CDR3 has 13 amino acids. V lost 8 bases, J lost 7 bases, and 7 bases stayed unmatched. CDR1 SNHLY and CDR2 FYNNEI come from the germline V gene.

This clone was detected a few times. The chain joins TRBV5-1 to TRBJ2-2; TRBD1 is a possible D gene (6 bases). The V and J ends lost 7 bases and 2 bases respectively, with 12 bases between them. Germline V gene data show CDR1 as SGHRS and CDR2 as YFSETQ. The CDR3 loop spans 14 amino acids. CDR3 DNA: TGCGCCAGCCTATCAGGGGACAACACCGGGGAGCTGTTTTTT. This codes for CASLSGDNTGELFF.

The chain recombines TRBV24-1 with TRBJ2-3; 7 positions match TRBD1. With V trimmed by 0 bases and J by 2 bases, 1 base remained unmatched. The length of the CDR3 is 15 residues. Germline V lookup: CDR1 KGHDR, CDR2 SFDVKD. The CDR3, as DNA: TGTGCCACCAGTGATTTGGGGACAGACACAGATACGCAGTATTTT. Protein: CATSDLGTDTDTQYF.

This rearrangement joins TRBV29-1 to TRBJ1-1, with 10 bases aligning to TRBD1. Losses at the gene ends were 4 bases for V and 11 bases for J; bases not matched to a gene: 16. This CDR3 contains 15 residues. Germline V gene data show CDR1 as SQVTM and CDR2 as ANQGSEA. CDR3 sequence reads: CSVATSGQGLTGAFF. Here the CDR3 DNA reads TGCAGCGTTGCCACTTCGGGACAGGGGCTTACCGGGGCTTTCTTT.

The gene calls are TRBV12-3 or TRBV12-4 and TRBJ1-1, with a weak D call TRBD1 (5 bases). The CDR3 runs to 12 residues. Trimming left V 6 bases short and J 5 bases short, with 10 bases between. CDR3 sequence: CASSLGRTEAFF. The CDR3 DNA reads TGTGCCAGCAGCCTGGGGCGGACTGAAGCTTTCTTT.

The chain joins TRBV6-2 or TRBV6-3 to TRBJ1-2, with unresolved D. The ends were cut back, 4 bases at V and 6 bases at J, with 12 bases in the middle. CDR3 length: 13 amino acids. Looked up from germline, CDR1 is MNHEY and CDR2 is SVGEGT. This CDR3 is CASSLGLLDGYTF. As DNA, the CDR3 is TGTGCCAGCAGTTTAGGACTGTTGGATGGCTACACCTTC.

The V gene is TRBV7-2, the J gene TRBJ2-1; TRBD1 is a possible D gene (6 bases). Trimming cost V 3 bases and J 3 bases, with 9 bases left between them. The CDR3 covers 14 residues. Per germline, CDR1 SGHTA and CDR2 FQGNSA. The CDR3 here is CASSLRGGYNEQFF. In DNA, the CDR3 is TGTGCCAGCAGCTTGAGAGGGGGCTACAATGAGCAGTTCTTC.

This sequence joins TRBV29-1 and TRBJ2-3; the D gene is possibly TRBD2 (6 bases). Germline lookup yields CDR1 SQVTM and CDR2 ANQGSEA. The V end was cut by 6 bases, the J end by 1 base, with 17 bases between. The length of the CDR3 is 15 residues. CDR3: CSVLEAAGRTDTQYF. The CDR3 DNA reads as TGCAGCGTCCTTGAAGCTGCGGGGCGCACAGATACGCAGTATTTT.

CDR3 region: CASSQGPGHTMDFF. As DNA, the CDR3 is TGTGCCAGCAGCCAAGGGCCGGGACACACCATGGATTTCTTT. The gene calls are TRBV3-1 (or the pseudogene TRBV3-2) and TRBJ1-1; D might be TRBD1 (6 bases). The CDR3 sequence is 14 residues long. Germline CDR1 LGHDT, CDR2 YNNKEL (reference sequence). Trimming took off 1 base at V and 13 bases at J, with 19 bases between the two ends.

CDR3 bases: TGTGCCAGCAGTTACAATAGAAACAATGAGCAGTTCTTC. Its translation: CASSYNRNNEQFF. The chain joins TRBV6-2 or TRBV6-3 to TRBJ2-1; D unresolved. Germline V gene sequence: CDR1 MNHEY, CDR2 SVGEGT. The CDR3 sequence is 13 residues long. V dropped 2 bases and J dropped 5 bases, with 7 bases sitting between them.

The CDR3 sequence is CASSLGDREGQPQHF. The CDR3 region has the DNA TGCGCCAGCAGCTTGGGGGACAGGGAAGGACAGCCCCAGCATTTT. The chain has TRBV5-1 and TRBJ1-5; 9 nucleotides agree with TRBD1. This CDR3 is built from 15 residues. V was pared by 0 bases and J by 7 bases, with 5 bases of the junction left unmatched. Germline CDR1 is SGHRS and CDR2 is YFSETQ.

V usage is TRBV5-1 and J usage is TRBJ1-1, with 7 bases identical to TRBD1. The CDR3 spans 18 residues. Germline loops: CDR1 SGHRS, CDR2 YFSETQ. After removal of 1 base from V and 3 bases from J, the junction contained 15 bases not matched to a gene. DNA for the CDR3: TGCGCCAGCAGCTTGTTCATCCCGACAGGGAGGAGGGACACTGAAGCTTTCTTT. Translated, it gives CASSLFIPTGRRDTEAFF.

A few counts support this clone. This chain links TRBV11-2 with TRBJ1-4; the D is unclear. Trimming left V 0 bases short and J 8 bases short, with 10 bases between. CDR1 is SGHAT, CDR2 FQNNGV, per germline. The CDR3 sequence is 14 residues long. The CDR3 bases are TGTGCCAGCAGCTTAGACGGGGTGCGGGAAAAACTGTTTTTT. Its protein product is CASSLDGVREKLFF.

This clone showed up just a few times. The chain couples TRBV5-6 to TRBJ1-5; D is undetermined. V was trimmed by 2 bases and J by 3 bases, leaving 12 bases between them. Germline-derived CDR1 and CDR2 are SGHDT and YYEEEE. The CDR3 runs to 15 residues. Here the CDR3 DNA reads TGTGCCAGCAGCTTCTATAAAGCTCTCAATCAGCCCCAGCATTTT. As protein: CASSFYKALNQPQHF.

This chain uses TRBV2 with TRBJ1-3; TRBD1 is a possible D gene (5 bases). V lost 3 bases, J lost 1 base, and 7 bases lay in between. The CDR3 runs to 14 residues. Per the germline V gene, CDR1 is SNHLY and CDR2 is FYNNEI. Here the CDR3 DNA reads TGTGCCAGCAGTGACAGGGCGTCTGGAAACACCATATATTTT. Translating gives CASSDRASGNTIYF.